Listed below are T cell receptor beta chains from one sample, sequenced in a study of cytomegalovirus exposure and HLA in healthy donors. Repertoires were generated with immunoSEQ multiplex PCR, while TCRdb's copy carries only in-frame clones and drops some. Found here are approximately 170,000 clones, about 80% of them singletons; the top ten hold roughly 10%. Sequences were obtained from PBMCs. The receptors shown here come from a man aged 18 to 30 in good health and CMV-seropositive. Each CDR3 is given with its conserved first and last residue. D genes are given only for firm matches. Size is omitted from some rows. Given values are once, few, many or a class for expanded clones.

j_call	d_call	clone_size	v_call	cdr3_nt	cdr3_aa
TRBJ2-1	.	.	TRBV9	TGTGCCAGCAGCGTTACACCGGACTACTCCTACAATGAGCAGTTCTTC	CASSVTPDYSYNEQFF
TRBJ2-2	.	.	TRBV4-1	TGCGCCAGCAGCCGTGCAGGGTTCGGGGAGCTGTTTTTT	CASSRAGFGELFF
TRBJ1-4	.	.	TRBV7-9	TGTGCCAGCAGCCGTTCCGTAGAGAGTGAAAAACTGTTTTTT	CASSRSVESEKLFF
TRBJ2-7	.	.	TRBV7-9	TGTGCCAGCAGCTTTCTGTCCCACGAGCAGTACTTC	CASSFLSHEQYF
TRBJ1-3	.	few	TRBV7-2	TGTGCCAGCAGCTTAGTAGGGGCCCCTGGAAACACCATATATTTT	CASSLVGAPGNTIYF
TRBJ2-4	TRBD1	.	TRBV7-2	TGTGCCAGCAGCTTAGAGAGAACAGGGGGCGCGGGTTCAAACATTCAGTACTTC	CASSLERTGGAGSNIQYF
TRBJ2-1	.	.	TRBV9	TGTGCCAGCAGCACAGGACTAGTGGGGGGGCCGGTCCAGTTCTTC	CASSTGLVGGPVQFF
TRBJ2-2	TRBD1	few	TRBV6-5	TGTGCCAGCAGTAGGGGGCTGGGAGCCGGGGAGCTGTTTTTT	CASSRGLGAGELFF
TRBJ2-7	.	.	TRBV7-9	TGTGCCAGCAGGGATGGGGGGGCAGGTGTATTAGGGGAGCAGTACTTC	CASRDGGAGVLGEQYF
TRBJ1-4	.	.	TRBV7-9	TGTGCCAGCAGCCCGGGACACCGAGTTGCAACTAATGAAAAACTGTTTTTT	CASSPGHRVATNEKLFF
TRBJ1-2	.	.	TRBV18	TGTGCCAGCTCACCAAGTAACGATGACAGCCGCTATGGCTACACCTTC	CASSPSNDDSRYGYTF
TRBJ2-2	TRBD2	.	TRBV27	TGTGCCAGCAGTTTAATGCCTATGCCTAGCGGGAGGGCCGGGCACACCGGGGAGCTGTTTTTT	CASSLMPMPSGRAGHTGELFF
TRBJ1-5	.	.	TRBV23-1	TGCGCCAGCAGGGCCCGTCCCGCGGGGAATGATAGCAATCAGCCCCAGCATTTT	CASRARPAGNDSNQPQHF
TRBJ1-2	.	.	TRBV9	TGTGCCAGCAGCTCAGACCCCCCAGGGTTGGCGGGCTACACCTTC	CASSSDPPGLAGYTF